This T cell receptor (beta chain) emerged from a study of blood T cell repertoires in COVID-19. Study-level background: T cells, B-cell-depleted T cells, or PBMCs provided the cDNA or gDNA that served as material.

The V end lost 3 bases, the J end lost 12 bases, and 5 bases lay between the germline ends. Germline-derived CDR1 and CDR2 are LNHDA and SQIVND (reference sequence). The CDR3 length is 9 residues. Living in 24 US areas, the participants were between roughly 18 and 89 years of age. Cohort 3 recovered donors had two negative PCRs, clearance, or symptom resolution. In the study's own analysis: It was from reference gene primer amplification that nucleated cell counts were estimated. Measured with immunoSEQ multiplex PCR; TCRdb has only the in-frame clones, and not every one. V, J and clone size derive from that table, while D and trimming were established from the DNA sequence. The sample holds about 200,000 clones, 85% seen once.

The sample was PBMCs or T cells enriched from blood (not recorded which). The chain couples TRBV19 to TRBJ1-2; D gene uncertain. The TCR originated in a man aged 35 to 55 who had recovered from COVID-19. The CDR3 region is CASSIEDTF. The CDR3 DNA reads TGTGCCAGTAGTATCGAGGACACCTTC.